Listed here is a single T cell receptor (beta chain). Other DNA variants within this sample encode the same CDR3. Profiled with immunoSEQ multiplex PCR; TCRdb holds only in-frame clones, not every one. The table records about 120,000 clones, more than 80% of them present only once. The data were obtained in a study of blood T cell repertoires in COVID-19. About the study: Material from acute and convalescent COVID-19 was sourced from the United States, Italy and Spain.

The junction had 1 base not matched to a gene; V was cut back by 3 bases and J by 5 bases. Germline CDR1 reads MNHNY; CDR2 reads SVGAGI (reference sequence). The CDR3 contains 12 residues. Sequencing was done on a sample of peripheral blood. V usage is TRBV6-6 and J usage is TRBJ2-7; 7 bases are a match to TRBD1. This sequence was found in a human donor in a cohort sampled during active COVID-19. In DNA, the CDR3 is TGTGCCAGCAGTTATGACAGGGACGAGCAGTACTTC. Protein: CASSYDRDEQYF.